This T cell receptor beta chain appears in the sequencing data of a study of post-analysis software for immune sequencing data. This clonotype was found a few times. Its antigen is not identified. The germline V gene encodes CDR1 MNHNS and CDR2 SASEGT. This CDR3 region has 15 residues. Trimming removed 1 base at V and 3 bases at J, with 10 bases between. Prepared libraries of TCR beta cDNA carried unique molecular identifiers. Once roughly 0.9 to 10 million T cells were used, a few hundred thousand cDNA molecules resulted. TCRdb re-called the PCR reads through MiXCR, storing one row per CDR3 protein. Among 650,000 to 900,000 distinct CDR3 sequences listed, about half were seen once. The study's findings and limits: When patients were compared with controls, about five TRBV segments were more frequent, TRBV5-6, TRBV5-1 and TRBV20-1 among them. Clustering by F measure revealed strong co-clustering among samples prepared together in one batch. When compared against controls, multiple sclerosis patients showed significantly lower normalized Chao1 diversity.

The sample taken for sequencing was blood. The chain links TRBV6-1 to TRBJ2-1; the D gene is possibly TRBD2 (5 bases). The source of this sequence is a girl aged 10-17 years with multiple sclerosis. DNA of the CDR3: TGTGCCAGCAGTGAAGAGAGCGGCCGCTACAATGAGCAGTTCTTC. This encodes CASSEESGRYNEQFF.